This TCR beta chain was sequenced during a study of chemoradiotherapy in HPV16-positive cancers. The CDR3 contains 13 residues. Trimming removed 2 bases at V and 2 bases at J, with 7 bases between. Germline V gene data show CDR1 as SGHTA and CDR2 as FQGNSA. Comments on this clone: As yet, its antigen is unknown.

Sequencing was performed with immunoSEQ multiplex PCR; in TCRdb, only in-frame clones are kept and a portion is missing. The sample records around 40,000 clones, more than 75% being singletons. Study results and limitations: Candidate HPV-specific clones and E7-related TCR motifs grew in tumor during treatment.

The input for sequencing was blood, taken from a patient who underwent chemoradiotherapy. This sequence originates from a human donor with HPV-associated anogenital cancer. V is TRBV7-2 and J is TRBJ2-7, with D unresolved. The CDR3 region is CASSLSATYEQYF. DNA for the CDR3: TGTGCCAGCAGCTTAAGCGCCACCTACGAGCAGTACTTC.